Below, 4 T cell receptor beta chains from the same sample are listed, as sequenced in a study of T-cell memory formation after mild COVID-19. MiXCR, applied by TCRdb to the 5' RACE reads, yields one record per CDR3 protein. The table includes 410,000 or so distinct CDR3 sequences, roughly a quarter detected once. Source material: PBMCs or a T cell subset sorted from them (not recorded which). These receptors all stem from an adult woman who had mild COVID-19 (a few samples of this study predate the infection). Cell type and time point are not known.

This clonotype was seen a handful of times. In nucleotides, the CDR3 is TGTGCCAGCTCACCACAGTCAGGCCTAACAGAGCCCTACGAGCAGTACTTC. Encoded protein: CASSPQSGLTEPYEQYF. This chain uses TRBV18 with TRBJ2-7, with D unclear. Per the germline V gene, CDR1 is KGHSH and CDR2 is LQKENI. The length of the CDR3 is 17 residues. Trimming removed 1 base from V and 2 bases from J, with 18 bases in between.

With respect to this clonotype: The conserved final phenylalanine or tryptophan is absent from the CDR3, which likely points to a read error. The rearrangement uses TRBV6-5 and TRBJ2-5, with 10 bases fitting TRBD1. The germline V gene has CDR1 MNHEY and CDR2 SVGAGI. The CDR3 runs 15 residues. The V and J ends lost 6 bases and 7 bases, in that order; junction bases with no gene match: 11. The CDR3 sequence: CASRPGTGVFGTQYL. CDR3 DNA sequence: TGTGCCAGCAGACCCGGGACAGGGGTCTTCGGGACCCAGTACTTA.

This clonotype was observed a handful of times. This chain joins TRBV20-1 and TRBJ1-1, with a tentative D call TRBD1 (5 bases). Germline CDR1 and CDR2: DFQATT and SNEGSKA (reference sequence). This CDR3 has 13 amino acids. Between the trimmed V and J ends, which lost 6 bases and 11 bases, there was a span of 22 bases. The CDR3 spells CSAKDTSQRPAFF. CDR3 DNA sequence: TGCAGTGCAAAGGACACCTCACAACGACCGGCTTTCTTT.

The chain employs TRBV12-3 or TRBV12-4 and TRBJ2-3, with D unresolved. The CDR3 is 15 residues long. The germline V and J ends were trimmed by 6 bases and 4 bases, with 17 bases remaining between them. The CDR3 DNA reads as TGTGCCAGCAGCCCCCCTTGGGTAGAAGCAGATACGCAGTATTTT. Its protein is CASSPPWVEADTQYF.